This T cell receptor (beta chain) was documented in a study of cytomegalovirus exposure and HLA in healthy donors. Trimming pared 3 bases from V and 4 bases from J, leaving 10 bases between. The CDR3 has 14 residues. From germline, CDR1 is WSHSY and CDR2 SAAADI. 60 Vbeta and 13 Jbeta primers were used in PCR. Sequenced by immunoSEQ multiplex PCR; TCRdb stores in-frame clones only, minus some. The table shows some 150,000 clones, with about four fifths occurring only once. This chain connects TRBV10-2 to TRBJ1-3; tentative D call: TRBD1 (6 bases). The sequence came from a man younger than 30 in good health and CMV-seronegative. The sequenced sample consisted of PBMCs. CDR3 bases: TGCGCCAGCAGTGACCGGGACATCGGAAACACCATATATTTT. Translating gives CASSDRDIGNTIYF.